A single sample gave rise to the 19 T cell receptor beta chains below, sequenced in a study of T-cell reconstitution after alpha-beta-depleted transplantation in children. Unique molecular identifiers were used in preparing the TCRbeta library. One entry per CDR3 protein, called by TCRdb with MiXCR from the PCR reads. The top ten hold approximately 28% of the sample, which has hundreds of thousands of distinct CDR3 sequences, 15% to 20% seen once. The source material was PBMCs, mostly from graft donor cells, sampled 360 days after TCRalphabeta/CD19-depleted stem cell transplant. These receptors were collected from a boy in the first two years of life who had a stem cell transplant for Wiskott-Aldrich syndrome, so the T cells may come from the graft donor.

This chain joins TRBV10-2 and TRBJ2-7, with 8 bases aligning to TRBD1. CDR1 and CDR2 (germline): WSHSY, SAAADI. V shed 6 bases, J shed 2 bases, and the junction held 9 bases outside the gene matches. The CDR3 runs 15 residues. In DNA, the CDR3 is TGCGCCAGCAGCTCGATAGACAGGGGAACCTACGAGCAGTACTTC. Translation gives CASSSIDRGTYEQYF.

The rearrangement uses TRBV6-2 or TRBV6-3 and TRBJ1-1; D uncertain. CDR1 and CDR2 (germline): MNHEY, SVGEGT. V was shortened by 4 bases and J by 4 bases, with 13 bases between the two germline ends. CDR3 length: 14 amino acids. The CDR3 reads CASSSTRLGTEAFF. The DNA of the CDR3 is TGTGCCAGCAGTTCGACACGGTTAGGCACTGAAGCTTTCTTT.

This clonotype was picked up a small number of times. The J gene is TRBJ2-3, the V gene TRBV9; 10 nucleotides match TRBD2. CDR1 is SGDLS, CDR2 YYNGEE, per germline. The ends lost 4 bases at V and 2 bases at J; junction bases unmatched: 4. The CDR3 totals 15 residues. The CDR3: CASSKTSGSTDTQYF. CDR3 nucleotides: TGTGCCAGCAGCAAGACTAGCGGGTCCACAGATACGCAGTATTTT.

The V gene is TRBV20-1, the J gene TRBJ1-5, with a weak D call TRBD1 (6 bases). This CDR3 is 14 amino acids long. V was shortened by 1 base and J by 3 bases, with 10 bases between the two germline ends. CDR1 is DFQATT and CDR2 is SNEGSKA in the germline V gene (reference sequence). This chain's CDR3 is CSARGGRNNQPQHF. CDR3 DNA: TGCAGTGCTAGAGGGGGGCGGAACAATCAGCCCCAGCATTTT.

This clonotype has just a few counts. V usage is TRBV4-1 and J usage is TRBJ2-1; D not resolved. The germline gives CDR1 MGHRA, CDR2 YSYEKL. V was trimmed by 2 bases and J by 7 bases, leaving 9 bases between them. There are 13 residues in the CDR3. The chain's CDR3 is CASSQLGRNEQFF. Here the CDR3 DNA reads TGCGCCAGCAGCCAACTGGGTCGGAATGAGCAGTTCTTC.

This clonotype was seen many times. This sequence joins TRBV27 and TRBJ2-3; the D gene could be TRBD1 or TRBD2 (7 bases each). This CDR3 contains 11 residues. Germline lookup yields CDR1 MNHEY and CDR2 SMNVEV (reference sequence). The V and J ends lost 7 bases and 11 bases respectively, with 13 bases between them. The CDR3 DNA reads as TGTGCCAGCATTGGCAGGGGGGGGCAGTATTTT. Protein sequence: CASIGRGGQYF.

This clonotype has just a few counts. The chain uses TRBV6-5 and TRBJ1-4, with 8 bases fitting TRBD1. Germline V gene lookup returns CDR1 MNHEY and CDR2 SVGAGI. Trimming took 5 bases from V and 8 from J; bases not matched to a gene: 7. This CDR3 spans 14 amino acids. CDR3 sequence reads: CASSRTGRREKLFF. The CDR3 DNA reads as TGTGCCAGCAGTAGGACAGGGAGGCGAGAAAAACTGTTTTTT.

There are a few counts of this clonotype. For the CDR3, the DNA is TGTGCCAGCAGTTGGGGGACTAGCGGGAGCACAGATACGCAGTATTTT. Its protein product is CASSWGTSGSTDTQYF. The genes are TRBV6-5 and TRBJ2-3, with 12 bases matching TRBD2. CDR3 size: 16 residues. V shed 4 bases, J shed 0 bases, and the junction held 2 bases outside the gene matches. Germline CDR1 is MNHEY and CDR2 is SVGAGI.

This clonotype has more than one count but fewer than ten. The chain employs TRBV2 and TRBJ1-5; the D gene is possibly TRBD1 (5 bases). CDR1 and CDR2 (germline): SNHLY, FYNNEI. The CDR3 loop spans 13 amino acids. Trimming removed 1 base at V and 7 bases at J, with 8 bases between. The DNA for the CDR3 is TGTGCCAGCAGTGAAGGGGGGGACCAGCCCCAGCATTTT. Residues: CASSEGGDQPQHF.

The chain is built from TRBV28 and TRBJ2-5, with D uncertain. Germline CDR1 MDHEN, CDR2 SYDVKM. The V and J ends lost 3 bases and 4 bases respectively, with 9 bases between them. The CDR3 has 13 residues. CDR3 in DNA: TGTGCCAGCAGTTTTCAGCCTTTAGAGACCCAGTACTTC. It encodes CASSFQPLETQYF.

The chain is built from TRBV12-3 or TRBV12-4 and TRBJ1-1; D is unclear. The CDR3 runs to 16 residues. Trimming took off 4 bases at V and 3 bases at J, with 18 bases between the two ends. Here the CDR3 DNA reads TGTGCCAGCAGTTATACTCGGAAAGTTAGAGACACTGAAGCTTTCTTT. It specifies CASSYTRKVRDTEAFF.

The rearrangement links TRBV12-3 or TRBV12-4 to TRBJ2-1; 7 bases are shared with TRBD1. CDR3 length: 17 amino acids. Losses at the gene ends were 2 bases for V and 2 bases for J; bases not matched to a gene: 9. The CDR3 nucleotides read TGTGCCAGCAGTTTACGCCACGGGACAGTCCCCTACAATGAGCAGTTCTTC. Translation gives CASSLRHGTVPYNEQFF.

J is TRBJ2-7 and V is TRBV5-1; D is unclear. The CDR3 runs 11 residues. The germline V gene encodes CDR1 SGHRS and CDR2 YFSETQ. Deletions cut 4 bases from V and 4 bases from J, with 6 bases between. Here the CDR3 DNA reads TGCGCCAGCAGCGAAAAGTACGAGCAGTACTTC. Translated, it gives CASSEKYEQYF.

CDR3 DNA: TGTGCCAGCAACCCACCAAATCGACTAGCGGGAGCCCCACACAAGACCCAGTACTTC. Amino acid sequence: CASNPPNRLAGAPHKTQYF. V usage is TRBV21-1 and J usage is TRBJ2-5; the D segment call TRBD2 is taken from the table without a DNA check. TRBV21-1 is noted as a pseudogene. CDR3 length: 19 residues.

CDR3 sequence: CASSFAPSGRRDEQFF. The CDR3 bases are TGTGCCAGCAGCTTCGCTCCTAGCGGGAGGAGGGATGAGCAGTTCTTC. V is TRBV7-2 and J is TRBJ2-1; 11 nucleotides line up with TRBD2. The ends lost 3 bases at V and 8 bases at J; junction bases unmatched: 9. From germline, CDR1 is SGHTA and CDR2 FQGNSA. The CDR3 sequence is 16 residues long.

This chain's CDR3 is CSARERRFQETQYF. The CDR3 region has the DNA TGCAGTGCTAGAGAGCGGCGGTTCCAAGAGACCCAGTACTTC. This sequence joins TRBV20-1 and TRBJ2-5, with no clear D. This CDR3 spans 14 amino acids. The germline V and J ends were trimmed by 0 bases and 1 base, with 9 bases remaining between them. The germline gives CDR1 DFQATT, CDR2 SNEGSKA (reference sequence).

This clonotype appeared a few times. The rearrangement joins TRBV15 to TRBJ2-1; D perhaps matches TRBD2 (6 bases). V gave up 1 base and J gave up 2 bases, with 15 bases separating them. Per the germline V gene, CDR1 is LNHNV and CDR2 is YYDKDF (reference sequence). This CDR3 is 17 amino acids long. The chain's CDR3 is CATSRGRSGLPYNEQFF. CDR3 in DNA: TGTGCCACCAGCAGAGGAAGGAGCGGGCTCCCCTACAATGAGCAGTTCTTC.

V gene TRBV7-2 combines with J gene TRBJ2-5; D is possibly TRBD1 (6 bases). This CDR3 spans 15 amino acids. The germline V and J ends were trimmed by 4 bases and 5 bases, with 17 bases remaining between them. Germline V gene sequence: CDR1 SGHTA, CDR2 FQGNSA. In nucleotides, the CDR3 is TGTGCCAGCAGCTCCAACAGGAGGCAGGGGGAGACCCAGTACTTC. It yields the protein CASSSNRRQGETQYF.

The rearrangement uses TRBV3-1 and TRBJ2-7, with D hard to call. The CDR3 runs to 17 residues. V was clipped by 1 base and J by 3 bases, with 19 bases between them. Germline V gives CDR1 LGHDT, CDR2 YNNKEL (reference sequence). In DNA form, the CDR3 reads TGTGCCAGCAGCCAAGGAAGGAGTAGGACGGGCGACTACGAGCAGTACTTC. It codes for CASSQGRSRTGDYEQYF.